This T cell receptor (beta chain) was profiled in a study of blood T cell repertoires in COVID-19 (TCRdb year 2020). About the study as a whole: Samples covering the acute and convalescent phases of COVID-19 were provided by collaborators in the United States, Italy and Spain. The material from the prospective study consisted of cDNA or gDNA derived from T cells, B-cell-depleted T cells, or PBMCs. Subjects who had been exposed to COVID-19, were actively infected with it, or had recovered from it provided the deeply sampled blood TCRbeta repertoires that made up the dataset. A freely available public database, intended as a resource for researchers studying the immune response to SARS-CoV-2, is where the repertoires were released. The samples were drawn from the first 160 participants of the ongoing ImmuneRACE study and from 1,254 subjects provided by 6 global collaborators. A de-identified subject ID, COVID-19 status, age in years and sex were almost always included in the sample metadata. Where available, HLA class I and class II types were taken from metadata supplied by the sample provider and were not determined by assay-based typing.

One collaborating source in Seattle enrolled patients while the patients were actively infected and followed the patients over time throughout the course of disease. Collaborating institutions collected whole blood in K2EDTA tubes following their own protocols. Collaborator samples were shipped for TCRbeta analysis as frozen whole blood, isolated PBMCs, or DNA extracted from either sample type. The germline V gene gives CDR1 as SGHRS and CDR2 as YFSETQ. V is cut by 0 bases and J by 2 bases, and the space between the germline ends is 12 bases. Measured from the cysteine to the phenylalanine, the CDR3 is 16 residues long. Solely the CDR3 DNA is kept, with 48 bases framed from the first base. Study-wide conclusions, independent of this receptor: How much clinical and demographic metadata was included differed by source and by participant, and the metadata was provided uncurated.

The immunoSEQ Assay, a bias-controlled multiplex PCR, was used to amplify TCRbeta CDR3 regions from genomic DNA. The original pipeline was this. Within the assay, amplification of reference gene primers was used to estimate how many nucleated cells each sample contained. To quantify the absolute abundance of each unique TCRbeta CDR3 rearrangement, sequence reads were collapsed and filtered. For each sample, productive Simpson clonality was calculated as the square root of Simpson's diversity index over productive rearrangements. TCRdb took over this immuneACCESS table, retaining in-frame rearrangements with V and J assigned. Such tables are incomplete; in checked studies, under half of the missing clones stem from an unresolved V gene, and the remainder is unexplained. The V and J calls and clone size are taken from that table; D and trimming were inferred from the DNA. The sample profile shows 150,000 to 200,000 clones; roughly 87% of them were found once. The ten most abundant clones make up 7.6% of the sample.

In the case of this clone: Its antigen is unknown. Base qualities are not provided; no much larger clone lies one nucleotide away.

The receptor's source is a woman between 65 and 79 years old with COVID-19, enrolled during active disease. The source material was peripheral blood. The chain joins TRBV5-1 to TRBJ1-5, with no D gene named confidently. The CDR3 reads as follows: CASSLGPNAGNQPQHF. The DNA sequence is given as TGCGCCAGCAGCTTGGGACCAAACGCGGGCAATCAGCCCCAGCATTTT.